This TCR beta chain was observed in a study of identical twins (dated by TCRdb to 2016 to 2018). Regarding the research as a whole: TCR alpha and beta repertoires from monozygotic twins, unrelated adults of various ages and cord blood were deep-sequenced to test whether fetal clonotypes persist. To rule out contamination, the twin experiments were replicated at different times with different library preparation protocols.

What the authors observed across the whole study: Compared with coincidental sharing between unrelated individuals, out-of-frame TCR alpha sequences shared between twins showed an excess of sequences with low generation probability. Conclusions relied on cross-sectional statistical analysis, since the same donors could not be followed over many years. Fewer insertions were carried by abundant cord blood beta clonotypes, a similar but weaker trend appeared in young adult naive repertoires, and no such trend appeared in memory repertoires. Zero-insertion analyses could be partly confounded by invariant T cells such as MAIT and iNKT, though diverse VJ usage argued against such confounding for most clonotypes. In monozygotic twins, recombination models systematically underestimated out-of-frame TCR alpha sharing, but the models matched the sharing seen between unrelated individuals. The excess sharing between twins in beta out-of-frame sequences was weaker because fewer shared sequences reduced the signal-to-noise ratio.

Every donor in the study was a healthy Caucasian. The twin cohort consisted of three pairs of female monozygotic twins, all aged about 18 to 29 years. CD4+ and CD8+ T cell populations were isolated with positive isolation kits from Invitrogen. Sequences MNHEY (CDR1) and SMNVEV (CDR2) are obtained from the germline V gene (reference sequence). Spanning cysteine to phenylalanine, the CDR3 consists of 13 amino acids. This entry keeps only the CDR3 DNA: 39 bases, framed from base 1. The germline ends are 11 bases apart after V is trimmed by 4 bases and J by 8 bases. Of note for this clonotype: Its antigen specificity is not known. No much larger clone is present one base from it, and per-base qualities are unavailable.

The library was made by 5' RACE. The reads were generated on an Illumina HiSeq 2000. A universal primer binding site was introduced by template switching, and a unique molecular identifier was present in the final cDNA, enabling accurate counting of TCR cDNA molecules. Specific primers in the conserved constant-segment region were used to synthesize first-strand cDNA for the TCR alpha and beta chains. To control for contamination, each cDNA library was double barcoded with a SMART-Mk sample barcode plus Illumina barcodes. TruSeq adapter sequences and Illumina sample barcodes were added in two successive PCR steps. The Illumina HiSeq platform was used with custom primers to sequence TCR alpha and beta cDNA libraries. For the original study's pipeline: Unique molecular identifiers were extracted from raw reads with MiGEC, and CDR3 positions were determined with MiXCR. For each individual, recombination models were inferred using an EM algorithm with the repgenHMM and IGoR tools. Shared clonotypes were analyzed with the tcR package in R, and sharing was normalized by the product of cloneset sizes. To study raw recombination free of thymic and clonal selection effects, out-of-frame nonproductive sequences were analyzed. TCRdb took the public reads, trimmed them with fastp at Q25, ran MiXCR for clone calling and kept in-frame beta chains. Each CDR3 protein gets just one entry, which takes the most common genes and DNA from the rows behind it. TCRdb assigned the V and J calls; the authors' analysis was not used. Present in this sample are more than 400,000 distinct CDR3 sequences, about 15% of which were seen just once. Jointly, the top ten make up 0.44% of the sample.

These sequences were also reported in another study, on yellow fever vaccine responses in identical twins. As noted in the second study: The T cell response to vaccination in identical twins was reported by the authors to appear partly convergent and partly personalized. Focusing on identical twins, the study followed the T cell clones that responded to the vaccine, and did so with precision.

Sample: CD4+ T cells sorted from blood. Recombination joined TRBV27 with TRBJ2-2; a tentative D match to TRBD1 spans 6 bases. This clonotype was sampled from a woman between 18 and 29 years old in good health. The nucleotides read TGTGCCAGCAGTTACAGGGAGTCGGGGGAGCTGTTTTTT. Its protein product is CASSYRESGELFF.